This T cell receptor (beta chain) originates from a study of blood T cell repertoires in COVID-19. In the study overall: Italy, Spain and the United States were the sources of the convalescent and acute COVID-19 samples. PBMCs, B-cell-depleted T cells, or T cells provided the cDNA or gDNA that made up the material.

Original processing methods: Estimated nucleated cell counts came from reference gene primer amplification. This table comes from immunoSEQ multiplex PCR, and its TCRdb copy is limited to in-frame clones, with some not included. V, J and clone size reflect that table, while D and trimming were determined from the DNA. The table shows about 310,000 clones, with around 90% occurring only once. Input material: peripheral blood. This TCR was sampled from a man aged 50-59 years with active or convalescent COVID-19.

This CDR3 reads CASHSWTSGASYEQYF. The CDR3 DNA reads as TGTGCCAGCCATTCGTGGACTAGCGGGGCCTCCTACGAGCAGTACTTC. This chain joins TRBV6-6 and TRBJ2-7; 12 bases map to TRBD2. Germline V gene data show CDR1 as MNHNY and CDR2 as SVGAGI (reference sequence). With 8 bases clipped from V and 0 bases from J, the junction kept 8 bases outside the gene matches. CDR3 length: 16 amino acids.